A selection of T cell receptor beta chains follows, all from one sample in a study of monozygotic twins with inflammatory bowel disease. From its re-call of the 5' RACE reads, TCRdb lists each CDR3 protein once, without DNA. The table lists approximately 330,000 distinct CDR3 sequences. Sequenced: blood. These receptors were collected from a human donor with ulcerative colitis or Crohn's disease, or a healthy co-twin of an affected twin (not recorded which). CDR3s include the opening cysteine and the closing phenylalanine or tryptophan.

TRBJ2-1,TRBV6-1,CASSVSAVSHNEQFF
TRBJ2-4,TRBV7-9,CASSLQSDRGNIQYF
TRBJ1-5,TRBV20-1,CSATRPGGSEPQHF
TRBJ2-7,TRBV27,CASKETAFSGARDEQYF
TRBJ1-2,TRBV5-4,CASSAQGRWNGYTF
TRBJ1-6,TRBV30,CAWGTGNSHNSPLHF
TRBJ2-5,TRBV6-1,CASKVSDRALTMGF
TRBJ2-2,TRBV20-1,CSASGANTGELFF
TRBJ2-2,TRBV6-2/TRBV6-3,CASKRGQGRTGELFF
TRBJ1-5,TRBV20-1,CSAPIWDRGTQPQHF
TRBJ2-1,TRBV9,CASSLRTSGKLPYNEQFF
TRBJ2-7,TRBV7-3,CASSLIRQDVSYEQYF
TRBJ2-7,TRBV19,CASSGRTSWEQYF
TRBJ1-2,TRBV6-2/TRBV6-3,CASSLTPTGNYGYTF
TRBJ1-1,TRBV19,CASSRQGTGTEAFF
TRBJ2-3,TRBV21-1,CASSKYRGGRRTDTQYF
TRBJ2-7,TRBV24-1,CATSGWGHTYEQYF
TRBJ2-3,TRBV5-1,CASSLAGQVTDTQYF
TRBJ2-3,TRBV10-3,CAINPSPSTDTQYF
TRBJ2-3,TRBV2,CASSERTTDTQYF
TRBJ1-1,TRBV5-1,CAGSLVPESEAFF
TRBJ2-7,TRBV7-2,CASSLVAGASYEQYF
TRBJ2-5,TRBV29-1,CSVAEGQETQYF
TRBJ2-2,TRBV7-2,CASSQMGGSGELFF
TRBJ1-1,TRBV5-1,CASSLAGNMNTEAFF
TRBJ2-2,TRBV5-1,CASSLESVWELFF
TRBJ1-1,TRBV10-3,CAISETSIFNTEAFF
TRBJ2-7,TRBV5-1,CASSFLAAVSYEQYF
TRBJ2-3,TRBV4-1,CASSQVGLAIDTQYF
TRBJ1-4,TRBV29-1,CSGRQGAYEKLFF
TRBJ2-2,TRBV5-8,CASKRATGELFF
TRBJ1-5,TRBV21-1,CASSKVGADQPQHF
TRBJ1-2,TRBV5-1,CASSLEQVNYGYTF
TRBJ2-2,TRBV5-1,CASSLRLAGGPNTGELFF
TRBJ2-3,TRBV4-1,CASSEGRLAGGPTDTQYF
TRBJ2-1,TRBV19,CASSIGGFPYNEQFF
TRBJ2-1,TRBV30,CAWSVRASNEQFF
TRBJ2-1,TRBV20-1,CSAGGGLGRYNEQFF
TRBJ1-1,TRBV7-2,CASSWSRDRLSNTEAFF
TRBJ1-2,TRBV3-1,CASSPDRGAYGYTF
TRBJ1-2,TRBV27,CASSPRGRLYGYTF
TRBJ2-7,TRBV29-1,CSCKISGSSYEQYF